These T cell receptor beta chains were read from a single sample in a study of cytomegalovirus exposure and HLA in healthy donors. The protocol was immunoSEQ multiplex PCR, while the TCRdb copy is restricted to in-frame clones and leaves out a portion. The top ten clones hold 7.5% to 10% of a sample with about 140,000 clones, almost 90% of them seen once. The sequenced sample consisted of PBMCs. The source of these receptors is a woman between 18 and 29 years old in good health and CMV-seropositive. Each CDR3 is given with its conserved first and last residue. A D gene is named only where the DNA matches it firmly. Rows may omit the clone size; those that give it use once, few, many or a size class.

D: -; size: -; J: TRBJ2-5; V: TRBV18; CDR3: CASSRAHEGGETQYF; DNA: TGTGCCAGCTCGCGGGCCCACGAAGGAGGAGAGACCCAGTACTTC
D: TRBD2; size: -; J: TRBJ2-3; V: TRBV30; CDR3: CAWSVRYSGRTDTQYF; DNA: TGTGCCTGGAGTGTACGTTATAGCGGGAGAACAGATACGCAGTATTTT
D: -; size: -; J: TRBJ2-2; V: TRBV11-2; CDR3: CASTDSYTGELFF; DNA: TGTGCCAGCACCGACAGTTACACCGGGGAGCTGTTTTTT
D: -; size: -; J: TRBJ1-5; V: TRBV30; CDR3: CAWSVGTGRGPQHF; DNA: TGTGCCTGGAGTGTAGGCACAGGCCGTGGGCCCCAGCATTTT
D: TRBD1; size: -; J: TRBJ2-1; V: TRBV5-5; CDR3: CASSGGQGTYNEQFF; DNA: TGTGCCAGCAGCGGTGGACAGGGGACGTACAATGAGCAGTTCTTC
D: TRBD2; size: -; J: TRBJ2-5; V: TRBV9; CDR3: CASSVGEGGPETQYF; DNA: TGTGCCAGCAGCGTAGGGGAGGGAGGGCCGGAGACCCAGTACTTC
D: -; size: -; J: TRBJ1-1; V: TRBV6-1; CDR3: CASSEARAITTEAFF; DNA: TGTGCCAGCAGTGAAGCGAGGGCCATCACGACTGAAGCTTTCTTT
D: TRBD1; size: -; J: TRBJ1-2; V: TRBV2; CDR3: CASSLALRTGDYGYTF; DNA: TGTGCCAGCAGCCTCGCTTTAAGGACAGGAGACTATGGCTACACCTTC
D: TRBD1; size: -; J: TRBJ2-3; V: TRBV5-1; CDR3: CASSQVGTGVQDTQYF; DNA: TGCGCCAGCAGCCAAGTGGGGACAGGGGTACAGGATACGCAGTATTTT
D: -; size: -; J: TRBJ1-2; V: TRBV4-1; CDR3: CASSSGRGYTF; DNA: TGCGCCAGCAGCTCCGGCAGGGGCTACACCTTC
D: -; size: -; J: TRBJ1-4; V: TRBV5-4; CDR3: CASSLGGGTNEKLFF; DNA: TGTGCCAGCAGCTTGGGTGGAGGGACTAATGAAAAACTGTTTTTT
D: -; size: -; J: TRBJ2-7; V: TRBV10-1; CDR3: CASSESTGEQYF; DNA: TGCGCCAGCAGTGAGTCTACGGGCGAGCAGTACTTC
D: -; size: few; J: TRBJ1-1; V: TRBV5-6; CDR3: CASSLVRWNTEAFF; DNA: TGTGCCAGCAGCTTGGTTCGGTGGAACACTGAAGCTTTCTTT
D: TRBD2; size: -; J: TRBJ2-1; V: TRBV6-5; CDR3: CASSYWTGGPNEQFF; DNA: TGTGCCAGCAGTTACTGGACGGGGGGACCCAATGAGCAGTTCTTC
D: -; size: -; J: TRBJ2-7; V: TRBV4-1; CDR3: CASSQGSPRGRAGEQYF; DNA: TGCGCCAGCAGCCAGGGATCCCCCAGGGGAAGGGCTGGTGAGCAGTACTTC
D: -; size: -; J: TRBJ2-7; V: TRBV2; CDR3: CASTRDIRSYEQYF; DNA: TGTGCCAGTACCCGGGACATCCGTTCCTACGAGCAGTACTTC
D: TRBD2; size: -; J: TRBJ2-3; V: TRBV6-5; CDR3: CASSYWREGDTQYF; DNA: TGTGCCAGCAGTTATTGGCGGGAGGGGGATACGCAGTATTTT
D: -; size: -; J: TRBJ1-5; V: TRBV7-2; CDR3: CASSLAGATGMSNQPQHF; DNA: TGTGCCAGCAGCTTAGCAGGGGCCACAGGGATGAGCAATCAGCCCCAGCATTTT
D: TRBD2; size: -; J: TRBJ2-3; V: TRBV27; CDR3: CASSRGLAGTDTQYF; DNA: TGTGCCAGCAGTCGGGGACTAGCGGGGACGGATACGCAGTATTTT
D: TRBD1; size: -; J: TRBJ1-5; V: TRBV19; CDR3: CASVGGQGPNQPQHF; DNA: TGTGCCAGTGTAGGAGGACAGGGGCCCAATCAGCCCCAGCATTTT
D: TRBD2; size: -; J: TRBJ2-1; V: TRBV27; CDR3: CASSLLGGRSGNEQFF; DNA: TGTGCCAGCAGTCTGCTGGGGGGGAGATCAGGCAATGAGCAGTTCTTC
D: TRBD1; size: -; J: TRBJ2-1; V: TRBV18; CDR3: CASSMQSGQGGHEQFF; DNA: TGTGCCAGCTCAATGCAATCTGGACAGGGCGGGCATGAGCAGTTCTTC
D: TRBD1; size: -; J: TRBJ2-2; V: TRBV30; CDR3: CATDRVGTGELFF; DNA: TGTGCCACGGACAGGGTGGGCACCGGGGAGCTGTTTTTT
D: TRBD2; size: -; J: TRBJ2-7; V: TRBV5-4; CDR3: CASSYKAGETAEQYF; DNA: TGTGCCAGCAGCTACAAAGCGGGAGAGACCGCCGAGCAGTACTTC
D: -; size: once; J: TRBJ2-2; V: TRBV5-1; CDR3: CASSPRQAAGTGELFF; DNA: TGCGCCAGCAGCCCAAGACAGGCTGCCGGAACCGGGGAGCTGTTTTTT
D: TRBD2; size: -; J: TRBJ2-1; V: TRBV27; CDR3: CASRFRASGPRTYNEQFF; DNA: TGTGCCAGCAGATTCAGGGCTAGCGGACCCCGAACCTACAATGAGCAGTTCTTC
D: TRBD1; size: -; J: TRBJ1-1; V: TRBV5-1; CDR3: CASSLTTGGARTEAFF; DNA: TGCGCCAGCAGCTTGACGACAGGGGGCGCGCGCACTGAAGCTTTCTTT
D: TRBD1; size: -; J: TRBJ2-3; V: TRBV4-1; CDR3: CASSQGSQGAQYF; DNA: TGCGCCAGCAGCCAAGGATCCCAGGGGGCGCAGTATTTT
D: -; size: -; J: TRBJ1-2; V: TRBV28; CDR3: CASSLFPQGRGYTF; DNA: TGTGCCAGCAGTCTATTCCCGCAAGGGAGGGGCTACACCTTC
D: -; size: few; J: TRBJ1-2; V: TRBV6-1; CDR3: CASSLGGAANYGYTF; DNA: TGTGCCAGCAGTCTTGGGGGCGCGGCTAACTATGGCTACACCTTC
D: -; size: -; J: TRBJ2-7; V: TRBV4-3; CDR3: CASSQGGGTGVFF; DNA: TGCGCCAGCAGCCAAGGAGGCGGGACCGGGGTTTTCTTC
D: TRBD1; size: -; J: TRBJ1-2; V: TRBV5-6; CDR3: CASSPPTGFYGYTF; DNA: TGTGCCAGCAGCCCTCCGACAGGGTTCTATGGCTACACCTTC
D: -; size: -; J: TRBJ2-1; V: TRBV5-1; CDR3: CASSLAVSGSYNEQFF; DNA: TGCGCCAGCAGCTTGGCCGTTAGCGGCTCCTACAATGAGCAGTTCTTC
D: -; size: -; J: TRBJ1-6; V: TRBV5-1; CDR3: CASSSSGGRNSPLHF; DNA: TGCGCCAGCAGCTCTTCGGGGGGCCGAAATTCACCCCTCCACTTT
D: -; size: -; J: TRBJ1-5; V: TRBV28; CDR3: CASSYGQPQHF; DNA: TGTGCCAGCAGTTACGGGCAGCCCCAGCATTTT
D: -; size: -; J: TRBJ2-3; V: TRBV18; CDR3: CASSPHSKDTQYF; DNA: TGTGCCAGCTCACCCCACTCGAAAGATACGCAGTATTTT
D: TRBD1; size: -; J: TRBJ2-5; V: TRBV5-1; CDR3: CASSLAGTGEETQYF; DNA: TGCGCCAGCAGCTTGGCCGGGACAGGGGAAGAGACCCAGTACTTC
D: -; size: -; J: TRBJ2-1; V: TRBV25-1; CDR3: CASSRYNEQFF; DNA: TGTGCCAGCAGCAGATACAATGAGCAGTTCTTC
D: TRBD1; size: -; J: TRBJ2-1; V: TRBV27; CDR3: CASSLGTVSYNEQFF; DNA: TGTGCCAGCAGTTTAGGGACAGTTTCCTACAATGAGCAGTTCTTC
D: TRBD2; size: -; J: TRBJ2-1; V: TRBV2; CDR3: CASSVSSGILGEQFF; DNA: TGTGCCAGCAGTGTGTCTAGCGGGATACTTGGTGAGCAGTTCTTC
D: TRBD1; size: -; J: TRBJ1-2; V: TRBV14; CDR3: CASSQGRGFYGYTF; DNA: TGTGCCAGCAGCCAGGGCAGGGGGTTCTATGGCTACACCTTC
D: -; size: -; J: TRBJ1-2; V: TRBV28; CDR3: CASLPPAAGGYTF; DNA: TGTGCCAGCTTACCCCCTGCTGCGGGCGGCTACACCTTC
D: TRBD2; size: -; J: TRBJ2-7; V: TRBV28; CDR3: CASSSPSGGYYEQYF; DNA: TGTGCCAGCAGCTCCCCTAGCGGGGGATACTACGAGCAGTACTTC
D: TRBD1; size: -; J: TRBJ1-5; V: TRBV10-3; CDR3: CAISESKGTGASQPQHF; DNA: TGTGCCATCAGTGAGTCGAAAGGGACAGGGGCGTCTCAGCCCCAGCATTTT
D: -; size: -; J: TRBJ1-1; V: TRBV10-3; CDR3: CAMQDRENTEAFF; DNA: TGTGCCATGCAGGACAGAGAGAACACTGAAGCTTTCTTT
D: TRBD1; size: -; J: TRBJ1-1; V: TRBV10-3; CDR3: CAIKPGTGLKATEAFF; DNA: TGTGCCATCAAACCCGGGACAGGACTAAAGGCCACTGAAGCTTTCTTT
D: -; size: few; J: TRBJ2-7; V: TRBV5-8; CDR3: CASSLAAGFYEQYF; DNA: TGTGCCAGCAGCTTGGCGGCAGGGTTCTACGAGCAGTACTTC
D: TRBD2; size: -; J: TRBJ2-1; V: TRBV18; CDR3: CASDLTGTINEQFF; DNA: TGTGCCAGCGACCTGACCGGGACTATCAATGAGCAGTTCTTC
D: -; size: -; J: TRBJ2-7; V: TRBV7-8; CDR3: CASSPSSYEQYF; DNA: TGTGCCAGCAGCCCGAGCTCCTACGAGCAGTACTTC
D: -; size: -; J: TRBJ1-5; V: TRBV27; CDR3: CASSPPGLDQPQHF; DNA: TGTGCCAGCAGCCCCCCAGGGTTAGACCAGCCCCAGCATTTT
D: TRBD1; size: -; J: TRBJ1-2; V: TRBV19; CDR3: CASSPHRQGKANYGYTF; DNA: TGTGCCAGTAGTCCCCACAGACAGGGGAAAGCTAACTATGGCTACACCTTC
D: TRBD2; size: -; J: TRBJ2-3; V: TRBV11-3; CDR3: CASSLGRGLAGGYADTQYF; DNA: TGTGCCAGCAGCTTAGGGAGGGGACTAGCGGGAGGATACGCAGATACGCAGTATTTT
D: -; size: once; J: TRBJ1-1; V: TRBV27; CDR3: CASSLRGKNTEAFF; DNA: TGTGCCAGCAGTTTAAGGGGAAAGAACACTGAAGCTTTCTTT